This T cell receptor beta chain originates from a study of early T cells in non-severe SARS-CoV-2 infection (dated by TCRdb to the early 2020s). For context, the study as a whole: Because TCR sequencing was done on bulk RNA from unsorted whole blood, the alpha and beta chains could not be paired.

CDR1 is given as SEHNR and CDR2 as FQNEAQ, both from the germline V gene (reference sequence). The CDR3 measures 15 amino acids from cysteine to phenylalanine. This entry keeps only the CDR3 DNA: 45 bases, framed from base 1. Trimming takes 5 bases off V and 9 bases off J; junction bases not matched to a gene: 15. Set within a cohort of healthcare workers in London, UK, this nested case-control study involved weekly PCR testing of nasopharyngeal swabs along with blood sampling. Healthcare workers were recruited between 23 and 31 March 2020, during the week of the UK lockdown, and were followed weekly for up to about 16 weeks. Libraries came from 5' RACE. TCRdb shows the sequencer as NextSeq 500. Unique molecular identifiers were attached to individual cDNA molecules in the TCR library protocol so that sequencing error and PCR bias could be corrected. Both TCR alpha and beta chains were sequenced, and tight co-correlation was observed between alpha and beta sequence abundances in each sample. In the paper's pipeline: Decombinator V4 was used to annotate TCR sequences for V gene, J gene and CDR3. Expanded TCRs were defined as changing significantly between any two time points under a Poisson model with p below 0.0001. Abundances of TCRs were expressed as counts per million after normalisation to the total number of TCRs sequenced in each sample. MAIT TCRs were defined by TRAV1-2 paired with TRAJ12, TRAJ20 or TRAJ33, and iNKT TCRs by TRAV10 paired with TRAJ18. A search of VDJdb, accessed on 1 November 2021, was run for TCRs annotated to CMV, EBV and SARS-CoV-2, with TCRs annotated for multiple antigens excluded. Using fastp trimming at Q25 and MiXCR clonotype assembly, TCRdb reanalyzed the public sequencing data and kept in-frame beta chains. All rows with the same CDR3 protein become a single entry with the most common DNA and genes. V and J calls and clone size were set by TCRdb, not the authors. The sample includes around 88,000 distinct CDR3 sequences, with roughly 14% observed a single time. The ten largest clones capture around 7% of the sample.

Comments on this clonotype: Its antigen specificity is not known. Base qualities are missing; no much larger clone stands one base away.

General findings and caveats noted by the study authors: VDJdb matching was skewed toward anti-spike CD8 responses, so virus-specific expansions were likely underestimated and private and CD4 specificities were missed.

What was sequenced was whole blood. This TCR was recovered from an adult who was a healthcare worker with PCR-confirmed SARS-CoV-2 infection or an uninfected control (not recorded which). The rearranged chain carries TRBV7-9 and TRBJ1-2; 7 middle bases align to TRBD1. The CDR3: CASSNNYRDRTSYTF. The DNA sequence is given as TGTGCCAGCAGCAACAATTACCGGGACAGAACGAGCTACACCTTC.